The rows below give T cell receptor beta chains drawn from one sample of a study of cytomegalovirus exposure and HLA in healthy donors. The method was immunoSEQ multiplex PCR; TCRdb's version includes in-frame clones alone and lacks a portion of them. Of roughly 71,000 clones in the sample, around 70% are singletons; the top ten hold less than 25%. The source material was PBMCs. Source of these receptors: a man aged 35-49 years in good health and CMV-seropositive. Both conserved end residues are part of each CDR3. Rows may omit the clone size; those that give it use once, few, many or a size class.

j_call	clone_size	v_call	cdr3_aa
TRBJ2-3	-	TRBV28	CASSLALLVDTQYF
TRBJ2-1	-	TRBV30	CAWSVINEQFF
TRBJ1-2	-	TRBV23-1	CASSQWPPNQSYGYTF
TRBJ2-1	few	TRBV6-1	CASSELAGDYNEQFF
TRBJ1-1	few	TRBV29-1	CSVTQGAGAFF
TRBJ2-7	few	TRBV19	CASSMLGGAYEQYF
TRBJ2-7	-	TRBV29-1	CSVEHTGTSGGEQYF
TRBJ2-1	few	TRBV30	CAWSVLSPRIFNEQFF
TRBJ2-5	-	TRBV5-6	CASSLGPGTAEETQYF
TRBJ1-2	once	TRBV7-7	CASSPLTGGYGYTF
TRBJ2-7	-	TRBV30	CARSEDTYEQYF
TRBJ1-6	-	TRBV30	CAGEGGSLHSPLHF
-	-	TRBV6-1	CASSEVASYEQYF
TRBJ1-5	-	TRBV2	CATGFGSNQPQHF
TRBJ1-2	once	TRBV15	CATRSTGGYGYTF
TRBJ2-1	-	TRBV28	CASSPWGARGFYNEQFF
TRBJ2-3	-	TRBV25-1	CASTPPGLAGGDTQYF
TRBJ2-1	once	TRBV7-2	CASSLARTGEQFF
TRBJ2-1	-	TRBV27	CASSLSGGVGYNEQFF
TRBJ2-1	-	TRBV6-5	CASSYRTSGVQQFF
TRBJ2-7	-	TRBV28	CASSLIIAGASYEQYF
TRBJ1-1	few	TRBV19	CASSLPTGKVAEAFF
TRBJ1-1	few	TRBV6-1	CASSPTGESTEAFF
TRBJ1-4	few	TRBV30	CAWSRNEKLFF
TRBJ1-1	few	TRBV29-1	CSVGTGNTEAFF
TRBJ1-4	-	TRBV18	CASSPFSVNEKLFF
TRBJ2-7	-	TRBV6-1	CASAPRGQEQYF
TRBJ2-5	-	TRBV7-8	CASSQRGSQETQYF
TRBJ2-7	-	TRBV7-2	CASSLTGGRTSSYEQYF
TRBJ2-5	-	TRBV6-5	CASSYTRSRGQETQYF
TRBJ2-3	-	TRBV7-3	CASSLTGGASGAHDTQYF